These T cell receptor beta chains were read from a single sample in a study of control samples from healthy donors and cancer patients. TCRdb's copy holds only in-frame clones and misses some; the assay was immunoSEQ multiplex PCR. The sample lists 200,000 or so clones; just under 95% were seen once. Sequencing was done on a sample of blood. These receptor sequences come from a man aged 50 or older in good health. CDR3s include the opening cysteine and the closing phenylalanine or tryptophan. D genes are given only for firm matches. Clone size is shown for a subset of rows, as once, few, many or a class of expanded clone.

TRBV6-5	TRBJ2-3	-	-	CASSSGARTYF	TGTGCCAGCAGTTCCGGCGCGCGGACGTATTTT
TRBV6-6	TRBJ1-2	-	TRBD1	CASSSGQGTYGYTF	TGTGCCAGCAGTTCCGGACAGGGGACCTATGGCTACACCTTC
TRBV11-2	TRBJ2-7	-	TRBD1	CASSEPGQGPYEQYF	TGTGCCAGCAGCGAGCCGGGACAGGGACCCTACGAGCAGTACTTC
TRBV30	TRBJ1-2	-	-	CAWSLVGGGRQSTNYGYTF	TGTGCCTGGAGTCTGGTCGGTGGGGGTAGACAGTCAACCAACTATGGCTACACCTTC
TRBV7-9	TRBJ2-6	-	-	CASTVGAGANVLTF	TGTGCCAGTACCGTCGGGGCCGGGGCCAACGTCCTGACTTTC
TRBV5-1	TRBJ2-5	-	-	CASSSQETQYF	TGCGCCAGCAGCTCCCAAGAGACCCAGTACTTC
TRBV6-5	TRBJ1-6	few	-	CASRKTGTTNSPLHF	TGTGCCAGCAGGAAGACCGGGACAACTAATTCACCCCTCCACTTT
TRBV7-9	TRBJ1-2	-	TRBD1	CASSLVGTGSYGYTF	TGTGCCAGCAGCTTAGTAGGGACAGGGAGTTATGGCTACACCTTC
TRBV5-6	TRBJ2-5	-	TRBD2	CASSLGLAGGPGETQYF	TGTGCCAGCAGCTTGGGACTAGCGGGGGGGCCCGGAGAGACCCAGTACTTC
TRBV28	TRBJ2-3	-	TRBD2	CASSSPGGAGTDTQYF	TGTGCCAGCAGTTCTCCCGGGGGGGCGGGCACAGATACGCAGTATTTT
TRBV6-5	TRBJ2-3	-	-	CASTSPALFTQYF	TGTGCCAGCACCTCTCCCGCGCTCTTTACGCAGTATTTT
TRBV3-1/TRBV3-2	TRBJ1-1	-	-	CASSQEVFTRQLAFF	TGTGCCAGCAGCCAAGAAGTGTTTACCCGACAACTAGCTTTCTTT
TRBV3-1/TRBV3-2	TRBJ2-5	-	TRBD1	CASSPPGQGHQYF	TGTGCCAGCAGCCCCCCGGGACAGGGGCACCAGTACTTC
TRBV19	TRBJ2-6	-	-	CASSISGANVLTF	TGTGCCAGTAGTATATCTGGGGCCAACGTCCTGACTTTC
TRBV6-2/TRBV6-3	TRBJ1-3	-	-	CASSYGGNTIYF	TGTGCCAGCAGTTACGGCGGAAACACCATATATTTT
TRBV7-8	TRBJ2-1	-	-	CASSLGSELNEQFF	TGTGCCAGCAGCTTAGGATCGGAGCTAAATGAGCAGTTCTTC
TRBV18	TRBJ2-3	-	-	CASRDGGTDTQYF	TGTGCCAGCAGGGATGGCGGGACAGATACGCAGTATTTT
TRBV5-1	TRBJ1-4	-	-	CASSGGTTNEKLFF	TGCGCCAGCAGCGGCGGAACAACTAATGAAAAACTGTTTTTT
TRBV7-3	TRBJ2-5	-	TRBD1	CASSSGQGETQYF	TGTGCCAGCAGCTCGGGACAGGGAGAGACCCAGTACTTC
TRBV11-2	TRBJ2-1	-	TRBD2	CASSLWETSGGYNEQFF	TGTGCCAGCAGCTTGTGGGAGACTAGCGGGGGTTACAATGAGCAGTTCTTC
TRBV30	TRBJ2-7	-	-	CAWSVIWGTKPYEQYF	TGTGCCTGGAGTGTAATTTGGGGCACTAAACCCTACGAGCAGTACTTC
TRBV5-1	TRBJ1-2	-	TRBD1	CASSLGGGSWGYTF	TGCGCCAGCAGCTTGGGAGGGGGCTCTTGGGGCTACACCTTC
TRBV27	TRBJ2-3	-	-	CASSRLGLGTDTQYF	TGTGCCAGCAGCCGGTTGGGTCTGGGCACAGATACGCAGTATTTT
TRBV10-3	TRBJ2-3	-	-	CAISEGRTLDTQYF	TGTGCCATCAGTGAGGGGAGGACCCTAGATACGCAGTATTTT
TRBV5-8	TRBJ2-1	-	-	CASSLDGRQAYNEQFF	TGTGCCAGCAGCTTGGACGGGAGACAGGCCTACAATGAGCAGTTCTTC
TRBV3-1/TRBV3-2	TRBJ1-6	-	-	CASSQGPDSPLHF	TGTGCCAGCAGCCAAGGCCCGGATTCACCCCTCCACTTT
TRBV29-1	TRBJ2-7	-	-	CSVADSNYEQYF	TGCAGCGTCGCGGACAGCAACTACGAGCAGTACTTC
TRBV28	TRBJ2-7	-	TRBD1	CASSLEAGGSYEQYF	TGTGCCAGCAGTTTGGAAGCAGGGGGCTCCTACGAGCAGTACTTC
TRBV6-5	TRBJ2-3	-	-	CASTQLLTDTQYF	TGTGCCAGCACCCAGCTACTCACAGATACGCAGTATTTT
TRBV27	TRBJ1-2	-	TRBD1	CASSPTGDYGYTF	TGTGCCAGCAGTCCGACAGGGGATTATGGCTACACCTTC
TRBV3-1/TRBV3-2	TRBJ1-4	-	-	CASSLVATNEKLFF	TGTGCCAGCAGTTTAGTTGCAACTAATGAAAAACTGTTTTTT
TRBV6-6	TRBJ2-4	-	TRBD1	CASSNLPGTDKNIQYF	TGTGCCAGCAGTAACCTCCCCGGGACAGATAAAAACATTCAGTACTTC
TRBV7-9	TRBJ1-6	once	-	CASSFQGGNSPLHF	TGTGCCAGCAGCTTTCAGGGCGGCAATTCACCCCTCCACTTT
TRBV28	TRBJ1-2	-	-	CASSPNRDRGYTF	TGTGCCAGCAGTCCTAATCGAGACCGTGGCTACACCTTC
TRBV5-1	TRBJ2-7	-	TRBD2	CASSSQPRGSSYEQYF	TGCGCCAGCAGCTCCCAGCCGCGGGGGTCCTCCTACGAGCAGTACTTC
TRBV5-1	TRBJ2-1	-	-	CASSLEQDEHNEQFF	TGCGCCAGCAGCTTGGAGCAGGACGAGCACAATGAGCAGTTCTTC
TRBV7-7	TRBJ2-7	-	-	CASSPGALTYEQYF	TGTGCTAGCAGCCCGGGGGCTTTAACCTACGAGCAGTACTTC
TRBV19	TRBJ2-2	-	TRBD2	CASSTTSGGTKGELFF	TGTGCCAGTAGTACCACTAGCGGGGGGACCAAAGGGGAGCTGTTTTTT
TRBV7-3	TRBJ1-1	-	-	CASSSGEGNTEAFF	TGTGCCAGCAGCTCCGGAGAGGGTAACACTGAAGCTTTCTTT
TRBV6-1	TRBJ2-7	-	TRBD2	CASSEAKLAVFEQYF	TGTGCCAGCAGTGAAGCTAAACTAGCGGTGTTCGAGCAGTACTTC